The 8 T cell receptor beta chains given below trace back to one sample, sequenced in a study of T cells after yellow fever vaccination. TCRdb called the 5' RACE reads again in MiXCR, with one record for every CDR3 protein. This sample has some 320,000 distinct CDR3 sequences, with around 4.5% found just once. Source: PBMCs, taken 15 days after the yellow fever booster vaccination. The receptors here all came from a man between 18 and 35 years old who received the YFV17D yellow fever vaccine.

The sample holds many counts of this clonotype. V usage is TRBV7-2 and J usage is TRBJ1-4, with a possible D match to TRBD1 (6 bases). There are 14 residues in the CDR3. CDR1 is SGHTA, CDR2 FQGNSA, per germline. Trimming took off 6 bases at V and 4 bases at J, with 12 bases between the two ends. CDR3 in amino acids: CASSLRGGNEKLFF. The CDR3 region has the DNA TGTGCCAGCAGTCTAAGGGGGGGTAATGAAAAACTGTTTTTT.

This clonotype was recorded many times. The chain carries TRBV12-3 or TRBV12-4 and TRBJ1-1, with 12 nucleotides matching TRBD1. J lost 4 bases, V lost 1 base, and 1 base had no gene match. The CDR3 totals 15 residues. CDR3 bases: TGTGCCAGCAGTTTAGGGGACAGGGGGCCCACTGAAGCTTTCTTT. Translating it yields CASSLGDRGPTEAFF.

V gene TRBV7-8 combines with J gene TRBJ2-2; D is perhaps TRBD2 (5 bases). V was pared by 5 bases and J by 5 bases, with 15 bases between. CDR1 and CDR2 (germline): SGHVS, FQNEAQ. This CDR3 is 15 amino acids long. The CDR3 protein is CASSLWTGGTGELFF. The DNA of the CDR3 is TGTGCCAGCAGCCTTTGGACCGGCGGGACCGGGGAGCTGTTTTTT.

This clonotype was recorded many times. J is TRBJ2-2 and V is TRBV20-1; D unresolved. The CDR3 contains 13 residues. Germline-derived CDR1 and CDR2 are DFQATT and SNEGSKA (reference sequence). With 0 bases removed from V and 5 bases from J, the gap between germline ends came to 7 bases. The CDR3 is CSAREAGTGELFF. In DNA form, the CDR3 reads TGCAGTGCTAGAGAAGCCGGTACCGGGGAGCTGTTTTTT.

In its sample, this clonotype was seen many times. V gene TRBV12-3 or TRBV12-4 combines with J gene TRBJ1-6; 8 bases match TRBD1. CDR3 size: 16 residues. V lost 3 bases to trimming and J lost 6 bases; unmatched junction nucleotides: 7. Here the CDR3 DNA reads TGTGCCAGCAGTTTGGCCAGGGGGCCCCCTAATTCACCCCTCCACTTT. It codes for CASSLARGPPNSPLHF.

Ten or more counts support this clonotype. The V gene is TRBV7-9, the J gene TRBJ1-2, with D perhaps TRBD1 (6 bases). Trimming pared 5 bases from V and 8 bases from J, leaving 9 bases between. The germline CDR1 and CDR2 sequences are SEHNR and FQNEAQ (reference sequence). The CDR3 totals 11 residues. CDR3 residues: CASSPGEGYTF. CDR3 DNA: TGTGCCAGCAGCCCAGGGGAAGGCTACACCTTC.

The table lists this clonotype with many counts. The CDR3 bases are TGCAGCGTTGCTATTCAGGGTCAGGGCGAGCAGTACGTC. As protein: CSVAIQGQGEQYV. The chain recombines TRBV29-1 with TRBJ2-7; D possibly corresponds to TRBD1 (5 bases). Looked up from germline, CDR1 is SQVTM and CDR2 is ANQGSEA. Deletions cut 4 bases from V and 6 bases from J, with 16 bases between. The CDR3 length is 13 residues.

This clonotype was seen repeatedly, ten times or more. The chain is built from TRBV7-2 and TRBJ1-3; D is possibly TRBD1 (5 bases). Germline CDR1 and CDR2: SGHTA and FQGNSA. CDR3 length equals 15 residues. V dropped 5 bases and J dropped 4 bases, with 15 bases sitting between them. CDR3 sequence: CASSPGPGRGNTIYF. CDR3 DNA: TGTGCCAGCAGCCCGGGGCCAGGGAGGGGAAACACCATATATTTT.